What follows describes a single T cell receptor (beta chain). Its antigen is not known. After removal of 0 bases from V and 7 bases from J, the junction contained 3 bases not matched to a gene. The CDR3 has 15 residues. Germline CDR1 ENHRY, CDR2 SYGVKD. This sample was taken from a study of identical twins. Points from the study as a whole: There was more out-of-frame TCR alpha sharing in monozygotic twins than models estimated. Memory repertoires showed no such pattern, whereas abundant cord blood beta clonotypes carried fewer insertions. The degree of excess twin sharing was weaker in beta out-of-frame sequences.

TCRdb reprocessed the 5' RACE reads with MiXCR, giving one entry per CDR3 protein. The sample lists 1.5 million to 2 million distinct CDR3 sequences, about 32% occurring once. The clonotype comes from a newborn girl in good health. The chain joins TRBV10-3 to TRBJ2-1; 10 bases agree with TRBD2. The sample consisted of cord blood. CDR3 coding DNA: TGTGCCATCAGTGAGTCCAGCGGGAGGGGAAATGAGCAGTTCTTC. The encoded protein is CAISESSGRGNEQFF.